Below are 24 T cell receptor beta chains sequenced from a single sample in a study of identical twins. TCRdb ran MiXCR on the 5' RACE reads and lists one entry per CDR3 protein. Of hundreds of thousands of distinct CDR3 sequences listed, approximately 7% were seen once; the top ten hold 3.6%. The sample was also reused in another study, on yellow fever vaccine responses in identical twins.

The specimen sequenced was memory (CD45RO+) T cells sorted from blood. These receptors all come from a woman between 18 and 29 years old in good health.

This clonotype was seen a handful of times. This chain links TRBV3-1 with TRBJ2-3; TRBD2 agrees at 7 bases. Germline CDR1 and CDR2: LGHDT and YNNKEL (reference sequence). V was pared by 6 bases and J by 8 bases, with 14 bases of the junction left unmatched. The CDR3 has 15 residues. The CDR3 loop reads CASSLRSGNRGTQYF. In DNA form, the CDR3 reads TGTGCCAGCAGTCTAAGAAGCGGGAATAGGGGTACGCAGTATTTT.

This clonotype was recorded at least ten times. This chain links TRBV9 with TRBJ2-3, with 10 bases aligning to TRBD2. The CDR3 is made up of 14 amino acids. Germline V CDR1 and CDR2: SGDLS, YYNGEE. Trimming took 4 bases from V and 4 from J; bases not matched to a gene: 3. The CDR3 nucleotides are TGTGCCAGCAGCCCTGGACTAGCGGCAGATACGCAGTATTTT. Translating it yields CASSPGLAADTQYF.

This clonotype was seen more than once but under ten times. The chain employs TRBV19 and TRBJ1-2; no clear D gene. CDR1 and CDR2 from the germline V gene are LNHDA and SQIVND (reference sequence). This CDR3 region has 11 residues. The V end lost 6 bases, the J end lost 6 bases, and 8 bases lay between the germline ends. DNA of the CDR3: TGTGCCAGTAGGTTCCGGGATGGCTACACCTTC. Its protein product is CASRFRDGYTF.

This chain joins TRBV2 and TRBJ2-7; D perhaps matches TRBD1 (6 bases). Trimming left V 4 bases short and J 2 bases short, with 9 bases between. The CDR3 has 13 amino acids. Germline values: CDR1 SNHLY, CDR2 FYNNEI. In DNA form, the CDR3 reads TGTGCCAGCAGTGGGGGGCCTACCTACGAGCAGTACTTC. It encodes CASSGGPTYEQYF. Together with reference TRBV2 and TRBJ2-7, the CDR3 gives the full variable domain: EPEVTQTPSHQVTQMGQEVILRCVPISNHLYFYWYRQILGQKVEFLVSFYNNEISEKSEIFDDQFSVERPDGSNFTLKIRSTKLEDSAMYFCASSGGPTYEQYFGPGTRLTVT.

This clonotype was detected ten times or more. The CDR3 coding sequence is TGTGCCAGCAGCTACAAGACAGGCATTAACTATGGCTACACCTTC. This codes for CASSYKTGINYGYTF. V usage is TRBV7-2 and J usage is TRBJ1-2, with D tentatively TRBD1 (6 bases). The V end lost 4 bases, the J end lost 1 base, and 13 bases lay between the germline ends. The CDR3 has 15 residues. Germline V gives CDR1 SGHTA, CDR2 FQGNSA.

This clonotype was observed a handful of times. The V call is TRBV5-6, the J call TRBJ2-1; D is undetermined. This CDR3 has 14 amino acids. CDR1 is SGHDT, CDR2 YYEEEE, per germline. Trimming left V 4 bases short and J 4 bases short, with 12 bases between. CDR3 residues: CASSPRSRYNEQFF. CDR3 nucleotide sequence: TGTGCCAGCAGCCCGAGGTCCCGATACAATGAGCAGTTCTTC. The variable domain in full, completed from reference TRBV5-6 and TRBJ2-1, reads DAGVTQSPTHLIKTRGQQVTLRCSPKSGHDTVSWYQQALGQGPQFIFQYYEEEERQRGNFPDRFSGHQFPNYSSELNVNALLLGDSALYLCASSPRSRYNEQFFGPGTRLTVL.

The V call is TRBV6-1, the J call TRBJ2-7, with 7 nucleotides matching TRBD2. This CDR3 spans 12 amino acids. Per the germline V gene, CDR1 is MNHNS and CDR2 is SASEGT. Trimming took 11 bases from V and 0 from J; bases not matched to a gene: 4. CDR3 sequence: CAARDYSYEQYV. In DNA, the CDR3 is TGTGCCGCCAGGGACTACTCCTACGAGCAGTACGTC.

In this sample, this clonotype turned up many times. The V gene is TRBV3-1, the J gene TRBJ2-1; 7 bases are a match to TRBD2. The germline V gene has CDR1 LGHDT and CDR2 YNNKEL (reference sequence). V trimming: 4 bases; J trimming: 3 bases; junction bases outside the gene matches: 9. CDR3 length: 16 residues. This CDR3 is CASSPDMREFYNEQFF. The DNA of the CDR3 is TGTGCCAGCAGCCCCGACATGCGGGAGTTCTACAATGAGCAGTTCTTC.

This clonotype was found many times. The V and J genes are TRBV3-1 and TRBJ2-5, with D unclear. There are 15 residues in the CDR3. Germline V gene data show CDR1 as LGHDT and CDR2 as YNNKEL (reference sequence). V lost 2 bases and J lost 3, with 13 bases in between. Written as DNA, the CDR3 is TGTGCCAGCAGCCAAAGGGTTAGCAGCAAAGAGACCCAGTACTTC. It is translated as CASSQRVSSKETQYF.

The chain is built from TRBV12-3 or TRBV12-4 and TRBJ2-7; D possibly corresponds to TRBD2 (5 bases). There are 12 residues in the CDR3. The CDR3 protein is CASSLGLRRLNV. Written as DNA, the CDR3 is TGTGCCAGCAGTTTAGGTCTCAGGAGACTAAACGTC.

The chain has TRBV29-1 and TRBJ2-5; 7 bases align to TRBD2. Germline V CDR1 and CDR2: SQVTM, ANQGSEA. The CDR3 contains 13 residues. Unmatched junction bases numbered 10, after V lost 7 bases and J lost 5 bases. The CDR3 DNA follows: TGCAGCGCCTCGGGACTACTCCGGGAGACCCAGTACTTC. Its protein is CSASGLLRETQYF.

There are many counts of this clonotype. V and J are TRBV20-1 and TRBJ2-5; tentatively, D is TRBD2 (6 bases). The V gene lost 0 bases and the J gene lost 2 bases, with 7 bases spanning the gap. This CDR3 contains 13 residues. Germline values: CDR1 DFQATT, CDR2 SNEGSKA (reference sequence). CDR3 amino acids: CSARDGGQETQYF. CDR3 coding DNA: TGCAGTGCTAGAGACGGGGGTCAAGAGACCCAGTACTTC.

This clonotype has more than one count but fewer than ten. V gene TRBV7-2 combines with J gene TRBJ2-1; 12 bases map to TRBD2. V gave up 1 base and J gave up 4 bases; unmatched junction bases: 5. Germline V gene sequence: CDR1 SGHTA, CDR2 FQGNSA. The CDR3 is 17 amino acids. The CDR3 DNA reads as TGTGCCAGCAGCTTAGTGAGCCTAGCGGGAGGGTACAATGAGCAGTTCTTC. Translation gives CASSLVSLAGGYNEQFF.

The V call is TRBV20-1, the J call TRBJ1-2; the match to TRBD1 covers 8 bases. This CDR3 region has 16 residues. After removal of 4 bases from V and 1 base from J, the junction contained 11 bases not matched to a gene. CDR1 is DFQATT, CDR2 SNEGSKA, per germline (reference sequence). Here the CDR3 reads CSANTPGGGFNYGYTF. The CDR3 bases are TGCAGTGCTAACACCCCAGGGGGCGGTTTTAACTATGGCTACACCTTC.

A few counts support this clonotype. The V and J genes are TRBV14 and TRBJ2-1, with 7 nucleotides matching TRBD2. Germline V gives CDR1 SGHDN, CDR2 FVKESK. The CDR3 spans 16 residues. J was trimmed by 0 bases and V by 3 bases; bases with no gene match: 5. The CDR3: CASSQAGGSSYNEQFF. As DNA, the CDR3 is TGTGCCAGCAGCCAGGCAGGCGGGAGCTCCTACAATGAGCAGTTCTTC.

This clonotype was picked up a small number of times. The rearrangement uses TRBV6-1 and TRBJ2-7; the D call may be TRBD1 or TRBD2 (5 bases each). CDR1 MNHNS and CDR2 SASEGT come from the germline V gene. V was pared by 5 bases and J by 6 bases, with 20 bases between. The CDR3 totals 15 residues. The CDR3 DNA reads TGTGCCAGCAGTCCCACGACCGGGACGGTGAGCGAGCAGTACTTC. Translated: CASSPTTGTVSEQYF.

This clonotype was observed many times. The chain uses TRBV7-9 and TRBJ2-2; D may be TRBD1 (5 bases). The V end lost 8 bases, the J end lost 7 bases, and 11 bases lay between the germline ends. Germline values: CDR1 SEHNR, CDR2 FQNEAQ (reference sequence). The CDR3 is 12 residues long. The CDR3 bases are TGTGCCAGCGGATTAGGGGTCGGGGAGCTGTTTTTT. The encoded protein is CASGLGVGELFF. Variable domain in full (rest from reference TRBV7-9 and TRBJ2-2): DTGVSQNPRHKITKRGQNVTFRCDPISEHNRLYWYRQTLGQGPEFLTYFQNEAQLEKSRLLSDRFSAERPKGSFSTLEIQRTEQGDSAMYLCASGLGVGELFFGEGSRLTVL.

The rearrangement joins TRBV20-1 to TRBJ2-1; weak D call: TRBD2 (5 bases). The CDR3 is made up of 11 amino acids. The V end was cut by 5 bases, the J end by 4 bases, with 6 bases between. Germline assignment: CDR1 DFQATT and CDR2 SNEGSKA (reference sequence). CDR3 coding DNA: TGCAGTGCTCGGAGGTACAATGAGCAGTTCTTC. As protein: CSARRYNEQFF.

This clonotype has a count of ten or more. The chain links TRBV2 to TRBJ2-2; 8 bases are a match to TRBD1. The CDR3 contains 13 residues. The V segment lost 4 bases and the J segment 6 bases; nucleotides outside the gene matches: 1. Looked up from germline, CDR1 is SNHLY and CDR2 is FYNNEI. The DNA for the CDR3 is TGTGCCAGCAGTGGACAGGGGTCCGGGGAGCTGTTTTTT. It is translated as CASSGQGSGELFF.

The chain recombines TRBV20-1 with TRBJ2-6, with D possibly TRBD1 on 6 matching bases. Germline loops: CDR1 DFQATT, CDR2 SNEGSKA (reference sequence). The V end was cut by 1 base, the J end by 4 bases, with 11 bases between. The CDR3 has 15 amino acids. CDR3 in DNA: TGCAGTGCTAGAGTACAGGGTCCAGGGGCCAACGTCCTGACTTTC. As protein: CSARVQGPGANVLTF.

This clonotype has just a few counts. The rearrangement uses TRBV14 and TRBJ2-7; TRBD1 matches at 9 bases. Germline V gives CDR1 SGHDN, CDR2 FVKESK. V gave up 2 bases and J gave up 0 bases; unmatched junction bases: 11. This CDR3 spans 18 amino acids. CDR3 in DNA: TGTGCCAGCAGCCAAAGCCGGGGACAGGGTCCTAGCTCCTACGAGCAGTACTTC. Its protein is CASSQSRGQGPSSYEQYF.

The table lists this clonotype with many counts. The chain combines TRBV20-1 with TRBJ2-7; the match to TRBD1 covers 8 bases. The J segment lost 7 bases and the V segment lost 0 bases, leaving 8 bases of the junction unmatched. The CDR3 runs 14 residues. Germline V CDR1 and CDR2: DFQATT, SNEGSKA (reference sequence). In DNA, the CDR3 is TGCAGTGCTAGAGACGACAGGGGCGGTTGGGAGCAGTACTTC. The encoded protein is CSARDDRGGWEQYF.

This clonotype was seen more than once but under ten times. The chain joins TRBV18 to TRBJ2-1; 12 bases agree with TRBD2. Per germline, CDR1 KGHSH and CDR2 LQKENI. This CDR3 region has 16 residues. V dropped 6 bases and J dropped 0; count of bases not matched to a gene: 3. CDR3 sequence: CASSTSGGSSYNEQFF. In DNA form, the CDR3 reads TGTGCCAGCTCCACTAGCGGGGGGAGCTCCTACAATGAGCAGTTCTTC. The whole variable domain, filled in from reference TRBV18 and TRBJ2-1, reads NAGVMQNPRHLVRRRGQEARLRCSPMKGHSHVYWYRQLPEEGLKFMVYLQKENIIDESGMPKERFSAEFPKEGPSILRIQQVVRGDSAAYFCASSTSGGSSYNEQFFGPGTRLTVL.

The sample holds many counts of this clonotype. The chain recombines TRBV12-3 or TRBV12-4 with TRBJ2-5; D is unclear. The CDR3 loop spans 15 amino acids. Trimming removed 2 bases from V and 1 base from J, with 11 bases in between. CDR3 nucleotide sequence: TGTGCCAGCAGTTTAAGATACAGACTCCAAGAGACCCAGTACTTC. It translates to CASSLRYRLQETQYF.